The 7 T cell receptor beta chains given below trace back to one sample, sequenced in a study of T cells in Graves' hyperthyroidism and ophthalmopathy (dated by TCRdb to the late 2010s). The library was made by multiplex PCR. The data were produced on an Illumina HiSeq 2000. The TCR beta CDR3 regions were amplified from RNA transcripts. For the first round of RT-PCR on the TCR CDR3, the HTBI primer set was used together with the Qiagen OneStep RT-PCR kit. TCRdb reanalyzed the raw reads on its own, using fastp at Q25 for trimming and MiXCR for clone calling, and kept in-frame beta chains. A single entry per CDR3 protein holds the most common genes and DNA from its merged rows. Here the sample has around 350,000 distinct CDR3 sequences; roughly 19% occur a single time. The ten largest clones take up 3.7% of the sample. The sequenced material came from blood. The receptors derive from a woman aged 18-29 years with Graves' hyperthyroidism.

This clonotype was counted ten times or more. The chain carries TRBV12-3 or TRBV12-4 and TRBJ1-1; perhaps TRBD1 as D (5 bases). The length of the CDR3 is 14 residues. The V end was cut by 2 bases, the J end by 4 bases, with 11 bases between. The CDR3: CASSLKRGVTEAFF. The CDR3 DNA is TGTGCCAGCAGTTTAAAACGGGGGGTCACTGAAGCTTTCTTT.

At least ten counts were recorded for this clonotype. The CDR3 loop reads CSASEGGSNQPQHF. For the CDR3, the DNA is TGCAGTGCTAGTGAGGGGGGGAGCAATCAGCCCCAGCATTTT. This rearrangement joins TRBV20-1 to TRBJ1-5, with a possible D match to TRBD1 (6 bases). V was trimmed by 3 bases and J by 1 base, leaving 10 bases between them. The CDR3 loop spans 14 amino acids. Germline V gene lookup returns CDR1 DFQATT and CDR2 SNEGSKA (reference sequence).

The table lists this clonotype with many counts. V is TRBV27 and J is TRBJ2-3, with 9 positions matching TRBD2. CDR3 size: 18 residues. Germline V lookup: CDR1 MNHEY, CDR2 SMNVEV (reference sequence). J was trimmed by 0 bases and V by 1 base; bases with no gene match: 8. The CDR3 loop reads CASSLYPTSGGSTDTQYF. Here the CDR3 DNA reads TGTGCCAGCAGTTTATACCCTACAAGCGGGGGGAGCACAGATACGCAGTATTTT.

In this sample, this clonotype turned up many times. The chain joins TRBV18 to TRBJ1-5; D not certain. Trimming removed 1 base at V and 4 bases at J, with 8 bases between. CDR3 length: 14 amino acids. Germline CDR1 reads KGHSH; CDR2 reads LQKENI. The CDR3 DNA follows: TGTGCCAGCTCACCACGGACTCTTAATCAGCCCCAGCATTTT. Encoded protein: CASSPRTLNQPQHF.

This clonotype has ten or more counts. V and J are TRBV7-3 and TRBJ2-2; D is unresolved. V shed 3 bases and J shed 0 bases, with 5 bases lying between them. This CDR3 spans 14 amino acids. Germline CDR1 SGHTA, CDR2 FQGTGA. CDR3 in amino acids: CASSFLANTGELFF. In DNA, the CDR3 is TGTGCCAGCAGCTTCCTCGCGAACACCGGGGAGCTGTTTTTT.

The rearrangement uses TRBV6-5 and TRBJ2-5, with D possibly TRBD2 on 5 matching bases. In germline, CDR1 is MNHEY, CDR2 SVGAGI. The ends were cut back, 4 bases at V and 4 bases at J, with 13 bases in the middle. The CDR3 loop spans 14 amino acids. CDR3 amino acids: CASSSATRAETQYF. The CDR3 DNA sequence: TGTGCCAGCAGTTCCGCCACTAGAGCAGAGACCCAGTACTTC.

The sample holds many counts of this clonotype. The V and J genes are TRBV6-2 or TRBV6-3 and TRBJ2-7, with a possible D match to TRBD2 (6 bases). Germline CDR1 MNHEY, CDR2 SVGEGT. The V gene lost 2 bases and the J gene lost 4 bases, with 21 bases spanning the gap. The CDR3 loop spans 17 amino acids. The CDR3 DNA sequence: TGTGCCAGCAGTTACGGAGGGGCACGCGCTACTCTTTACGAGCAGTACTTC. Residues: CASSYGGARATLYEQYF.